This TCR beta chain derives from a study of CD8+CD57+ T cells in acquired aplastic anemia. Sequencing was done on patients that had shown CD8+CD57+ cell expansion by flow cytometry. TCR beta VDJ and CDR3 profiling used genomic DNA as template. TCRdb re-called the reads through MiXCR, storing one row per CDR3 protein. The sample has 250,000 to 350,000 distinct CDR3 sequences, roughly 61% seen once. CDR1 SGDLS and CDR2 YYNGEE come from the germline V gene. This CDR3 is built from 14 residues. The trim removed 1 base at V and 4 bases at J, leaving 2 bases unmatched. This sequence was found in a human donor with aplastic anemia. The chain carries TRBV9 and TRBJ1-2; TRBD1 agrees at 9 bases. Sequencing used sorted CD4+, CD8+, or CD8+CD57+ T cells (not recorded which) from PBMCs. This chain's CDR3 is CASSVRQGGYGYTF. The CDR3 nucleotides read TGTGCCAGCAGCGTAAGACAGGGGGGCTATGGCTACACCTTC.